Listed below are T cell receptor beta chains from one sample, sequenced in a study of blood T cells in healthy people across ages. MiXCR, run by TCRdb on the 5' RACE reads, gives a single entry per CDR3 protein. The sample has roughly 1,000,000 distinct CDR3 sequences, less than 25% seen once. The same sample was also used in a study of T cells of mothers and their children.

What was sequenced was blood. The receptor set was obtained from a girl aged 2-10 years in good health. CDR3s include the opening cysteine and the closing phenylalanine or tryptophan. D genes are given only for firm matches. Rows give clone size only sometimes, using once, few, many, or a class for an expanded clone.

D gene: NA
clone size: NA
V gene: TRBV7-9
J gene: TRBJ2-7
CDR3 protein: CASSPSSHYEQYF
CDR3 DNA: TGTGCCAGCAGCCCCAGTTCCCACTACGAGCAGTACTTC

D gene: NA
clone size: NA
V gene: TRBV2
J gene: TRBJ2-7
CDR3 protein: CASIREATIEEQYF
CDR3 DNA: TGTGCCAGCATCAGGGAAGCTACGATTGAGGAGCAGTACTTC

D gene: NA
clone size: NA
V gene: TRBV20-1
J gene: TRBJ2-1
CDR3 protein: CSASPGADHEQFF
CDR3 DNA: TGCAGTGCTAGTCCAGGGGCGGATCATGAGCAGTTCTTC

D gene: NA
clone size: few
V gene: TRBV10-3
J gene: TRBJ2-3
CDR3 protein: CAISEGLAAYTQYF
CDR3 DNA: TGTGCCATCAGTGAAGGGTTAGCGGCCTATACGCAGTATTTT

D gene: TRBD2
clone size: few
V gene: TRBV7-3
J gene: TRBJ2-7
CDR3 protein: CASSLFVAGTIMSYEQYF
CDR3 DNA: TGTGCCAGCAGCTTATTCGTAGCGGGGACCATTATGTCCTACGAGCAGTACTTC

D gene: TRBD1
clone size: few
V gene: TRBV5-1
J gene: TRBJ2-3
CDR3 protein: CASRPGQVIYLKTTQYF
CDR3 DNA: TGCGCCAGTAGACCGGGACAGGTTATTTACCTGAAAACTACGCAGTATTTT

D gene: NA
clone size: NA
V gene: TRBV12-3/TRBV12-4
J gene: TRBJ1-2
CDR3 protein: CASTYGHSNYGYTF
CDR3 DNA: TGTGCCAGCACGTACGGGCACTCTAACTATGGCTACACCTTC

D gene: NA
clone size: NA
V gene: TRBV7-2
J gene: TRBJ2-7
CDR3 protein: CASSLMQEKNEQYF
CDR3 DNA: TGTGCCAGCAGCCTCATGCAGGAAAAGAACGAGCAGTACTTC

D gene: NA
clone size: few
V gene: TRBV19
J gene: TRBJ2-5
CDR3 protein: CASSISGEETQYF
CDR3 DNA: TGTGCCAGTAGTATATCAGGGGAAGAGACCCAGTACTTC

D gene: NA
clone size: many
V gene: TRBV5-1
J gene: TRBJ2-5
CDR3 protein: CASSLGGMETQYF
CDR3 DNA: TGCGCCAGCAGCTTGGGTGGTATGGAGACCCAGTACTTC

D gene: NA
clone size: NA
V gene: TRBV5-1
J gene: TRBJ2-3
CDR3 protein: CASSLDGVGTDTQYF
CDR3 DNA: TGCGCCAGCAGCTTGGATGGGGTAGGCACAGATACGCAGTATTTT

D gene: NA
clone size: few
V gene: TRBV20-1
J gene: TRBJ2-2
CDR3 protein: CSAPRTLGPGELFF
CDR3 DNA: TGCAGTGCTCCACGGACCCTTGGCCCCGGGGAGCTGTTTTTT

D gene: NA
clone size: NA
V gene: TRBV7-2
J gene: TRBJ2-1
CDR3 protein: CASSLMIGGSSYNEQFF
CDR3 DNA: TGTGCCAGCAGCTTAATGATAGGAGGCAGCTCCTACAATGAGCAGTTCTTC

D gene: TRBD1
clone size: few
V gene: TRBV7-2
J gene: TRBJ2-2
CDR3 protein: CASSLSRQGNTGELFF
CDR3 DNA: TGTGCCAGCAGCTTATCGAGACAGGGGAACACCGGGGAGCTGTTTTTT